The entry below gives a single T cell receptor beta chain sequence along with its context. Its target antigen remains unknown. The input lacks base qualities; no much larger clone sits a single base away. The 39 donors, aged about 6 to 100 years, were systemically healthy Caucasian individuals from Russia. Each donor gave ten milliliters of peripheral blood, drawn into EDTA-treated Vacutainer tubes. Ficoll-Paque density-gradient centrifugation was used to isolate PBMCs, with at least 7 million obtained per sample. Total RNA was extracted from PBMCs with Trizol reagent, with at least 5 micrograms obtained per sample. The percentages of naive CD45RAhigh/CD27high T cells were determined by flow cytometry on a PBMC aliquot from every donor. The sample belongs to a study of blood T cells in healthy people across ages (dated by TCRdb to about 2015). Describing the broader study: In model experiments, roughly one uniquely barcoded TCR beta cDNA molecule per two T cells was captured by template switching. To avoid experimental bias, donors of different ages were distributed randomly across sequencing lanes. Using the same blood draw, the study looked at two additional independent replicas of 1 million unique cDNA reads for two donors, one aged 18 to 30 and the other aged 80 or older. Four age groups were formed from the donors: young (average about 16 years), middle-aged (approximately 40), aged (approximately 60) and long-lived (roughly 81). The study measured age-related changes in TCR beta repertoire diversity using deep sequencing normalized with unique cDNA molecular identifiers. The paper as a whole reports these results and caveats: Conclusive comparison of naive and antigen-experienced compartments was prevented by the profiling of bulk unsorted PBMCs. A strong correlation was found between observed TCR beta diversity and the percentage of naive T cells measured by flow cytometry. Because the CMV infection status of the donors was unknown, age-related changes in expanded clonotypes may potentially have been confounded. Estimates of total diversity based on one million sequenced T cells were regarded as lower bounds and as underestimates. Compared with the aged group, more naive CD4+ T cells, fewer expanded clones and increased TCR diversity were shown by the long-lived group, suggesting age selection. As age increased, observed TCR beta diversity per million T cells dropped in a roughly linear way, and a significant reduction was already evident by age about 36.

The receptor library was made with 5' RACE. The sequencer listed for this sample is Illumina HiSeq 2500. A second about 7 to 11 cycle PCR used a sample-barcoded 5' primer and a J-beta primer mix. A template-switch 5' adaptor carrying 12 random nucleotides introduced a unique molecular identifier onto each TCR beta cDNA molecule. Each sample yielded at least 2.5 million CDR3-containing paired-end reads. First-strand cDNA was synthesized from all RNA with the Mint cDNA synthesis kit, primed by a TRBC-specific oligonucleotide. After uracil-DNA glycosylase treatment, a first 18-cycle PCR used universal primers M1SS and BC2_uni_R on all cDNA. The authors processed their data as follows. Each sample was normalized by randomly selecting 1 million high-quality reads, each carrying a distinct molecular identifier. Reads with shared molecular identifiers were discarded instead of being binned into consensus sequences. CDR3 identification, clonotype clustering and error correction used MiTCR with a Q25 quality threshold and the strictest error-elimination algorithm. Lower-bound total TCR beta diversity was estimated with a nonparametric unseen species model using Euler transformation. TCRdb took the public reads, trimmed them with fastp at Q25, ran MiXCR for clone calling and kept in-frame beta chains. Each CDR3 protein gets just one entry, which takes the most common genes and DNA from the rows behind it. The V and J calls come from TCRdb's annotation, not from the publication. This sample gives 700,000 to 850,000 distinct CDR3 sequences in total; less than 70% of them show up just once. The ten largest clones capture about 38% of the sample.

Based on the germline V gene, the CDR1 and CDR2 sequences are SGHRS and YFSETQ. V is reduced by 0 bases and J by 2 bases, leaving a spacing of 12 bases between them. The CDR3 covers 15 residues, taking in both the cysteine and the phenylalanine. The only DNA kept is the CDR3, 45 bases in frame from the first base. This chain is built from TRBV5-1 and TRBJ2-7; TRBD2 is perhaps the D gene, given 5 matching bases. The TCR was taken from an elderly man in good health. The sequenced sample consisted of blood. Here is the DNA: TGCGCCAGCAGCTTGGAGCAGCGGTCCCCCTACGAGCAGTACTTC. This yields the protein CASSLEQRSPYEQYF.